This section outlines one T cell receptor beta chain sequence together with its context. The V and J ends lost 1 base and 7 bases, in that order; junction bases with no gene match: 9. CDR1 and CDR2 (germline): MDHEN, SYDVKM. The length of the CDR3 is 18 residues. This entry is derived from a study of blood T cell repertoires in COVID-19. Repertoires were generated with immunoSEQ multiplex PCR, while TCRdb's copy carries only in-frame clones and drops some. The table includes some 200,000 clones, nearly 90% detected once. The sequenced sample was peripheral blood. This rearrangement joins TRBV28 to TRBJ2-1, with TRBD2 matching 14 bases. The receptor's source is a man aged 50 or older with COVID-19, enrolled during active disease. The CDR3 DNA follows: TGTGCCAGCAGTTTATTTTGGACTAGCGGGGGGCCGGAGAATGAGCAGTTCTTC. Translated: CASSLFWTSGGPENEQFF. The full variable domain, with the rest looked up from reference TRBV28 and TRBJ2-1, is DVKVTQSSRYLVKRTGEKVFLECVQDMDHENMFWYRQDPGLGLRLIYFSYDVKMKEKGDIPEGYSVSREKKERFSLILESASTNQTSMYLCASSLFWTSGGPENEQFFGPGTRLTVL.